The rows below give T cell receptor beta chains drawn from one sample of a study of OX40 agonist ivuxolimab in advanced cancers. Profiled with immunoSEQ multiplex PCR; TCRdb holds only in-frame clones, not every one. The sample has over 5,500 clones; roughly 63% are singletons. This specimen was CD4+ or CD8+ T cells sorted from blood, taken in a trial of the OX40 agonist ivuxolimab. The receptors shown here come from an adult with an advanced solid tumor such as melanoma, head and neck, liver or kidney cancer. Each CDR3 is given with its conserved first and last residue.

cdr3_aa	cdr3_length	v_call
CASSFSSPYEQYF	13	TRBV28
CASSLGSGQYEQYF	14	TRBV11-2
CASSLRGAGDGYTF	14	TRBV5-6
CASSVDGDYGYTF	13	TRBV5-8
CASSPRTIMNTEAFF	15	TRBV4-3
CASSESSDRIYEQYF	15	TRBV6-1
CSVTQGQREEQYF	13	TRBV29-1
CASSIGASGRLGRETQYF	18	TRBV19
CASSELGGFGYTF	13	TRBV11-2
CASSPLRAGNYGYTF	15	TRBV5-6
CASRGVDRGGSGANVLTF	18	TRBV19
CAINGGQAYGYTF	13	TRBV10-3
CASGPSTESSYEQYF	15	TRBV4-1
CASSSSLRGMDTEAFF	16	TRBV11-2
CASSLSGRETQYF	13	TRBV5-5
CASSSRDSYEQYF	13	TRBV7-9
CASSLATLGEQYF	13	TRBV7-2
CASSYGVGGNTGELFF	16	TRBV6-5
CASTREGRNTEAFF	14	TRBV19
CASSLVGGGAEAFF	14	TRBV28
CASTSVGGYYNEQFF	15	TRBV19
CASSLSGGAGETQYF	15	TRBV5-1
CAISEVTGGYTF	12	TRBV10-3
CASSPSTYQPQHF	13	TRBV19
CASSLAGNVEAFF	13	TRBV28
CASSQTSEQYF	11	TRBV7-9
CASSLDSGSYYEQYF	15	TRBV7-9
CASSQEGLAGGLETQYF	17	TRBV4-1
CASSRFRGSDNEQFF	15	TRBV7-9
CASSRFSPGLAGGDDNEQFF	20	TRBV4-3
CASSLRDRYQETQYF	15	TRBV11-2
CASSYQGVNTEAFF	14	TRBV6-5
CASSIDLGQPQHF	13	TRBV19
CASSPSGLGAEKLFF	15	TRBV7-3
CASSDGQGADNEKLFF	16	TRBV6-1
CASSSNRGWGTGELFF	16	TRBV7-9
CASSSRGRETGANVLTF	17	TRBV7-2
CASPPRGEETQYF	13	TRBV6-6
CASSLGTGRETQYF	14	TRBV28
CASSFLAGETQYF	13	TRBV21-1
CASNGGGLVTGELFF	15	TRBV27
CASSFEDSSSYNSPLHF	17	TRBV28
CASSLAEGLEQYF	13	TRBV7-2
CASSLGQLEPQHF	13	TRBV27
CASSIAAQFYNEQFF	15	TRBV19
CASSPMGSWNEQYF	14	TRBV19
CASSLGPGLAGLGF	14	TRBV5-1
CSVAGTSGAYEQYF	14	TRBV29-1